Below are 25 T cell receptor beta chains sequenced from a single sample in a study of T cell repertoires in cytomegalovirus infection. From the reads, TCRdb called clonotypes with MiXCR, one entry per CDR3 protein. The sample shows approximately 280,000 distinct CDR3 sequences, under 25% of them seen only once. Antigens of these TCRs are unknown. The sample in question was cultured PBMCs, obtained from culture after CMV antigen stimulation. The receptors were sampled from a human donor in good health (CMV status not recorded). Some clones in this sample may be carry-over from other donors' samples.

This clonotype was counted at least ten times. The chain employs TRBV6-2 or TRBV6-3 and TRBJ2-7, with TRBD2 identical over 7 bases. The CDR3 runs to 13 residues. The V segment lost 7 bases and the J segment 5 bases; nucleotides outside the gene matches: 8. The germline V gene has CDR1 MNHEY and CDR2 SVGEGT. For the CDR3, the DNA is TGTGCCAGCAAAGAGTCAGGGAGGGACGAGCAGTACGTC. This sequence encodes CASKESGRDEQYV.

This clonotype was found many times. The V and J genes are TRBV4-1 and TRBJ2-1; the D gene is possibly TRBD2 (6 bases). Germline V gives CDR1 MGHRA, CDR2 YSYEKL. V was pared by 2 bases and J by 7 bases, with 21 bases between. The CDR3 loop spans 17 amino acids. CDR3 protein: CASSQRSRLGVGNEQFF. Written as DNA, the CDR3 is TGCGCCAGCAGCCAAAGGTCCCGACTAGGAGTCGGGAATGAGCAGTTCTTC.

The V gene is TRBV6-2 or TRBV6-3, the J gene TRBJ2-7; D is uncertain. V lost 6 bases and J lost 2, with 11 bases in between. The CDR3 totals 13 residues. CDR1 and CDR2 from the germline V gene are MNHEY and SVGEGT. The DNA of the CDR3 is TGTGCCAGCAGCAACGGCCTTACCTACGAGCAGTACTTC. It translates to CASSNGLTYEQYF.

This clonotype was observed at least ten times. The rearrangement uses TRBV7-2 and TRBJ2-7; the D is unclear. Germline V gene lookup returns CDR1 SGHTA and CDR2 FQGNSA. The length of the CDR3 is 11 residues. Trimming took off 4 bases at V and 4 bases at J, with 5 bases between the two ends. The CDR3: CASSSIYEQYF. The CDR3 nucleotides read TGTGCCAGCAGCTCTATTTACGAGCAGTACTTC.

Only one count was recorded for this clonotype. V is TRBV19 and J is TRBJ2-2; 14 nucleotides agree with TRBD2. Per the germline V gene, CDR1 is LNHDA and CDR2 is SQIVND (reference sequence). V shed 7 bases, J shed 0 bases, and the junction held 7 bases outside the gene matches. There are 18 residues in the CDR3. CDR3 loop: CASTRGTSGSANTGELFF. The CDR3, as DNA: TGTGCCAGTACACGCGGGACTAGCGGGAGCGCGAACACCGGGGAGCTGTTTTTT.

This clonotype occurred once. This may come from a read error, since a much larger clone is one base off. The V gene is TRBV5-6, the J gene TRBJ1-4, with D maybe TRBD1 (5 bases). The CDR3 is 14 residues long. Germline-derived CDR1 and CDR2 are SGHDT and YYEEEE. V was cut by 1 base and J by 2 bases, with 6 bases left in between. The CDR3 loop reads CASSLRQTNEKLFF. The CDR3 DNA is TGTGCCAGCAGCTTGAGACAGACTAATGAAAAACTGTTTTTT.

A word on this clonotype: An end of the junction does not agree with germline; a read error may underlie this. This chain joins TRBV11-2 and TRBJ2-5; possibly TRBD1 for D (5 bases). This CDR3 is built from 14 residues. The germline gives CDR1 SGHAT, CDR2 FQNNGV. CDR3 in amino acids: CARSLGVAQETQYF. The CDR3 DNA follows: TGTGCCAGAAGCTTAGGGGTCGCTCAAGAGACCCAGTACTTC.

This chain uses TRBV27 with TRBJ2-7; 9 bases are shared with TRBD2. The CDR3 is 16 residues long. V trimming: 2 bases; J trimming: 0 bases; junction bases outside the gene matches: 5. Looked up from germline, CDR1 is MNHEY and CDR2 is SMNVEV (reference sequence). The DNA for the CDR3 is TGTGCCAGCAGTTTAGGTGCGGGGGGGCTCTCCTACGAGCAGTACTTC. Protein product: CASSLGAGGLSYEQYF.

This clonotype was seen a handful of times. The V call is TRBV28, the J call TRBJ1-6; perhaps TRBD1 as D (6 bases). Germline V gene data show CDR1 as MDHEN and CDR2 as SYDVKM. This CDR3 spans 16 amino acids. Trimming removed 3 bases from V and 5 bases from J, with 14 bases in between. The CDR3: CASSFSGVNDNSPLHF. The CDR3 bases are TGTGCCAGCAGTTTTTCAGGGGTGAACGATAATTCACCCCTCCACTTT. Based on the CDR3 plus reference TRBV28 and TRBJ1-6, the full variable domain is DVKVTQSSRYLVKRTGEKVFLECVQDMDHENMFWYRQDPGLGLRLIYFSYDVKMKEKGDIPEGYSVSREKKERFSLILESASTNQTSMYLCASSFSGVNDNSPLHFGNGTRLTVT.

This clonotype was picked up many times. The V call is TRBV7-2, the J call TRBJ2-1, with TRBD2 matching over 7 bases. Looked up from germline, CDR1 is SGHTA and CDR2 is FQGNSA. CDR3 length: 16 amino acids. V lost 4 bases, J lost 0 bases, and 6 bases stayed unmatched. CDR3 residues: CASSSRGGSSYNEQFF. Written as DNA, the CDR3 is TGTGCCAGCAGCTCACGGGGAGGGTCCTCCTACAATGAGCAGTTCTTC.

The chain recombines TRBV24-1 with TRBJ2-7, with a tentative D call TRBD1 (6 bases). CDR3 size: 16 residues. V lost 4 bases to trimming and J lost 0 bases, with 15 bases between them. Germline lookup yields CDR1 KGHDR and CDR2 SFDVKD. In DNA form, the CDR3 reads TGTGCCACCAGTGAAGGACAGCCAGCGAGCTCCTACGAGCAGTACGTC. Amino acids: CATSEGQPASSYEQYV.

The V and J genes are TRBV6-2 or TRBV6-3 and TRBJ2-7; perhaps TRBD1 as D (6 bases). The CDR3 contains 14 residues. V lost 6 bases, J lost 0 bases, and 12 bases lay in between. CDR1 is MNHEY, CDR2 SVGEGT, per germline. DNA for the CDR3: TGTGCCAGCAGGCCCGGACAGAGCTCCTACGAGCAGTACTTC. Protein product: CASRPGQSSYEQYF.

The rearrangement joins TRBV12-3 or TRBV12-4 to TRBJ1-2; perhaps TRBD1 as D (6 bases). V lost 2 bases and J 8 bases, leaving 18 bases between the germline ends. This CDR3 is built from 15 residues. CDR3 sequence: CASSLIVGGAAGYTF. The CDR3 DNA follows: TGTGCCAGCAGTTTAATCGTGGGGGGCGCGGCGGGCTACACCTTC.

This rearrangement joins TRBV24-1 to TRBJ2-5; TRBD1 might be the D (5 bases). V lost 3 bases to trimming and J lost 1 base, with 14 bases between them. The CDR3 has 16 amino acids. Germline lookup yields CDR1 KGHDR and CDR2 SFDVKD. CDR3 amino acids: CATSDPDSGTQETQYF. Here the CDR3 DNA reads TGTGCCACCAGTGATCCCGACAGTGGTACCCAAGAGACCCAGTACTTC.

This clonotype was detected ten times or more. The CDR3 loop reads CASSLSWQGWAFF. The CDR3 region has the DNA TGTGCCAGCAGCTTATCATGGCAGGGATGGGCTTTCTTT. The J gene is TRBJ1-1, the V gene TRBV7-8; weak D call: TRBD1 (5 bases). The CDR3 totals 13 residues. V lost 2 bases to trimming and J lost 11 bases, with 15 bases between them. Germline assignment: CDR1 SGHVS and CDR2 FQNEAQ.

The chain has TRBV7-9 and TRBJ2-3; possibly TRBD2 for D (6 bases). Trimming took 7 bases from V and 0 from J, leaving 14 bases between them. Germline values: CDR1 SEHNR, CDR2 FQNEAQ (reference sequence). The CDR3 is 15 amino acids. CDR3 sequence reads: CASILVGGSTDTQYF. CDR3 nucleotide sequence: TGTGCCAGCATCCTGGTGGGAGGAAGCACAGATACGCAGTATTTT.

At least ten counts were recorded for this clonotype. The chain joins TRBV7-2 to TRBJ2-4, with TRBD2 matching over 9 bases. Trimming took 6 bases from V and 4 from J; bases not matched to a gene: 13. The germline V gene has CDR1 SGHTA and CDR2 FQGNSA. The CDR3 totals 17 residues. CDR3 sequence: CASSPSGGRVPKNIQYF. The CDR3 bases are TGTGCCAGCAGTCCATCTGGCGGGAGGGTCCCAAAAAACATTCAGTACTTC.

This clonotype was observed a few times. V and J are TRBV19 and TRBJ2-1; D is ambiguous. CDR3 length: 12 amino acids. Per the germline V gene, CDR1 is LNHDA and CDR2 is SQIVND (reference sequence). V lost 6 bases and J 5 bases, leaving 8 bases between the germline ends. The CDR3 DNA follows: TGTGCCAGTAGAGGACCACACAATGAGCAGTTCTTC. Translating gives CASRGPHNEQFF.

This clonotype was observed many times. V usage is TRBV6-5 and J usage is TRBJ2-2; tentatively, D is TRBD1 or TRBD2 (5 bases each). V was trimmed by 2 bases and J by 1 base, leaving 8 bases between them. The CDR3 totals 15 residues. CDR1 MNHEY and CDR2 SVGAGI come from the germline V gene. This CDR3 is CASSYGGVNTGELFF. The CDR3, as DNA: TGTGCCAGCAGTTACGGGGGAGTGAACACCGGGGAGCTGTTTTTT.

A few counts support this clonotype. The rearrangement links TRBV23-1 to TRBJ2-7, with 9 positions matching TRBD2. TRBV23-1 is labeled an ORF, and its function is uncertain. The CDR3 loop spans 17 amino acids. V shed 3 bases and J 4 bases; nucleotides not matched to a gene: 13. The CDR3 DNA reads as TGCGCCAGCAGTCACAAGAGTTTAGCGGGAGAGGGGTACGAGCAGTACGTC. Its translation: CASSHKSLAGEGYEQYV.

This chain links TRBV27 with TRBJ2-3; D is tentatively TRBD1 or TRBD2 (5 bases each). The length of the CDR3 is 16 residues. Germline-derived CDR1 and CDR2 are MNHEY and SMNVEV (reference sequence). Trimming left V 6 bases short and J 5 bases short, with 21 bases between. The CDR3 nucleotides read TGTGCCAGCAGCTGGGACGGGCCAAGCAGAGGAGATACGCAGTATTTT. It specifies CASSWDGPSRGDTQYF.

In its sample, this clonotype was seen a few times. The V gene is TRBV7-2, the J gene TRBJ1-5, with TRBD1 identical over 7 bases. CDR3 length: 16 amino acids. V shed 5 bases and J 2 bases; nucleotides not matched to a gene: 9. Germline-derived CDR1 and CDR2 are SGHTA and FQGNSA. The CDR3 region has the DNA TGTGCCAGCAGCCCCCGACAGGGCATTGGCAATCAGCCCCAGCATTTT. This codes for CASSPRQGIGNQPQHF.

The chain employs TRBV20-1 and TRBJ1-1; tentative D call: TRBD1 (6 bases). Trimming stripped 4 bases from V and 5 bases from J, with 26 bases between. Germline V gives CDR1 DFQATT, CDR2 SNEGSKA (reference sequence). This CDR3 contains 17 residues. For the CDR3, the DNA is TGCAGTGCTACGGAGGGGGTCATAGGGAGTTTCAAGACTGAAGCTTTCTTT. The encoded protein is CSATEGVIGSFKTEAFF.

At least ten counts were recorded for this clonotype. The J gene is TRBJ2-1, the V gene TRBV7-2, with 12 bases that match TRBD2. This CDR3 region has 16 residues. Germline loops: CDR1 SGHTA, CDR2 FQGNSA. V shed 5 bases, J shed 5 bases, and the junction held 7 bases outside the gene matches. The CDR3 bases are TGTGCCAGCAGCCCCACTCGGACTAGCGGGAACAATGAGCAGTTCTTC. Its translation is CASSPTRTSGNNEQFF.

In its sample, this clonotype was seen a few times. This chain connects TRBV28 to TRBJ2-1; possibly TRBD2 for D (5 bases). Germline V lookup: CDR1 MDHEN, CDR2 SYDVKM. The CDR3 is 15 residues long. Trimming stripped 10 bases from V and 6 bases from J, with 22 bases between. The CDR3, as DNA: TGTGCCACCTTACCGGCCGGGGAGAAGGGCAATGAGCAGTTCTTC. Translation: CATLPAGEKGNEQFF.